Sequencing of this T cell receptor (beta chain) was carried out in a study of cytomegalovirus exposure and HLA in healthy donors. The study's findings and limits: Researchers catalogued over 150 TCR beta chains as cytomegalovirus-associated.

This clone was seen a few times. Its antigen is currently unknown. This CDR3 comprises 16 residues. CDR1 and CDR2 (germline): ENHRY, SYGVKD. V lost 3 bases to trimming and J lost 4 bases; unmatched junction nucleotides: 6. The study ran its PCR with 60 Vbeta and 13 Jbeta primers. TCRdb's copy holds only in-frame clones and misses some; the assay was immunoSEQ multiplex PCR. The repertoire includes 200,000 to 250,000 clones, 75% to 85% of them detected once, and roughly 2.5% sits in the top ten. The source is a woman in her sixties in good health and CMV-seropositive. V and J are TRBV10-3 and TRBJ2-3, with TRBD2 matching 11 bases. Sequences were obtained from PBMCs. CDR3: CAISEVAGGVPDTQYF. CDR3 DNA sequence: TGTGCCATCAGTGAAGTAGCGGGAGGGGTCCCAGATACGCAGTATTTT.